This T cell receptor beta chain was found in a study of blood T cells in healthy people across ages. This clonotype came up a few times. PCR was performed a second time for roughly 7 to 11 cycles using a sample-barcoded 5' primer and a J-beta primer mix. TCRdb reprocessed the 5' RACE reads via MiXCR and lists one record per CDR3 protein. Among more than 900,000 distinct CDR3 sequences listed, under 35% were seen once. Germline loops: CDR1 SEHNR, CDR2 FQNEAQ (reference sequence). The CDR3 contains 14 residues. Trimming left V 2 bases short and J 1 base short, with 8 bases between. The same data also contributed to another study, on T cells of mothers and their children.

The specimen sequenced was blood. The TCR originated in a woman aged 40-49 years in good health. The chain joins TRBV7-9 to TRBJ2-5; D uncertain. The CDR3 spells CASSLLGTQETQYF. DNA of the CDR3: TGTGCCAGCAGCTTACTGGGCACCCAAGAGACCCAGTACTTC.